The entry that follows covers one T cell receptor (beta chain) sequence. This entry belongs to a study of control samples from healthy donors and cancer patients. Data came from immunoSEQ multiplex PCR; TCRdb stores just in-frame clones and leaves some out. The sample yields 100,000 to 150,000 clones, 80% to 95% seen once. V was clipped by 4 bases and J by 3 bases; unmatched bases: 10. The CDR3 runs to 16 residues. CDR1 is MNHEY and CDR2 is SMNVEV in the germline V gene (reference sequence). The sample consisted of blood. The clonotype comes from a man aged 18 to 29 in good health. This chain connects TRBV27 to TRBJ2-3; 7 bases fit TRBD2. DNA for the CDR3: TGTGCCAGCAGTTCTACGGGAGGATCCGCTACAGATACGCAGTATTTT. As protein: CASSSTGGSATDTQYF.